This T cell receptor beta chain is drawn from a study of shared clonotypes between healthy human individuals. The germline V gene encodes CDR1 MNHNS and CDR2 SASEGT. V lost 8 bases and J 0 bases, leaving 11 bases between the germline ends. This CDR3 is built from 14 residues. Study results and caveats: Generation probability values for non-shared clonotypes were lower than those for clonotypes shared by all four donors.

Generated by immunoSEQ multiplex PCR, the TCRdb table keeps only in-frame clones and is missing some. The repertoire holds just over 2,000,000 clones, with around 95% as singletons. A CD45RA+ naive subset and a CD45RA-negative memory subset were split from CD4+ cells. To note about this clone: Its specificity is not known.

The genes are TRBV6-1 and TRBJ1-5, with no clear D. This TCR was sampled from a man aged 18 to 29 in good health. Material for sequencing was naive CD4+ T cells sorted from blood. Documented subset: CD45RA+ positively selected. CDR3 amino acids: CASVSGFSNQPQHF. Here the CDR3 DNA reads TGTGCCAGCGTTAGCGGGTTTAGCAATCAGCCCCAGCATTTT.